This T cell receptor (beta chain) was observed in a study of blood T cell repertoires in COVID-19 (dated by TCRdb to 2019 to 2021). Concerning the study at large: Collaborator samples came from the United States, Italy and Spain and covered acute and convalescent phases of COVID-19. The material from the prospective study consisted of cDNA or gDNA derived from T cells, B-cell-depleted T cells, or PBMCs. Subjects who had been exposed to COVID-19, were actively infected with it, or had recovered from it provided the deeply sampled blood TCRbeta repertoires that made up the dataset. A freely available public database, intended as a resource for researchers studying the immune response to SARS-CoV-2, is where the repertoires were released. Samples came from the ongoing ImmuneRACE study (first 160 participants) plus 1,254 subjects from 6 global collaborators. Sample metadata almost always included a de-identified subject ID, COVID-19 status, age in years and sex. Where HLA class I and class II types were available, the types were taken from metadata supplied by the sample provider, not from assay-based typing.

A word on this clone: Which antigen it targets is not known. Base-call qualities are not available, and no considerably larger clone is one nucleotide away.

General study outcomes and caveats: Clinical and demographic metadata were provided uncurated, with the amount varying by source and participant.

Unmatched junction bases come to 4, with V trimmed by 4 bases and J by 4 bases. Including the terminal cysteine and phenylalanine, the CDR3 comprises 14 residues. Of all the DNA, just the CDR3 is kept, 42 bases in frame from base 1. Sequences SEHNR (CDR1) and FQNEAQ (CDR2) are obtained from the germline V gene (reference sequence). The immunoSEQ Assay, a bias-controlled multiplex PCR, was used to amplify TCRbeta CDR3 regions from genomic DNA. In the paper's pipeline: Nucleated cell counts per sample were estimated from amplification of reference gene primers within the assay. To quantify the absolute abundance of each unique TCRbeta CDR3 rearrangement, sequence reads were collapsed and filtered. For each sample, productive Simpson clonality was calculated as the square root of Simpson's diversity index over productive rearrangements. Entries here come from immuneACCESS through TCRdb and include only in-frame sequences with V and J called. Some clones fail to appear in such tables; in the studies checked, an unresolved V gene covers under half of the shortfall, and the cause of the remainder is unknown. The DNA gave D and trimming, while V, J and clone size come from that table. In this sample the table shows 200,000 to 250,000 clones, 88% of which occur a single time. The ten largest clones take up over 3.5% of the sample.

Participants in the prospective study were enrolled through a virtual design, were aged roughly 18 to 100 years, and lived in 24 United States geographic areas. In the prospective study, participants were assigned to cohorts based on the clinical history participants reported in a screening survey and a study questionnaire. Exposed participants were defined as having been in contact with someone with a PCR-confirmed or clinician-diagnosed COVID-19 case within 2 weeks of study entry. Each participant in the prospective study had whole blood, serum and a nasopharyngeal or oropharyngeal swab collected by mobile phlebotomists. Additional blood draws and questionnaires over an approximately 2-month period could optionally be provided by prospective study participants. Before DNA extraction, blood samples from the prospective study were shipped at room temperature or frozen.

The sequence is built from TRBV7-9 and TRBJ1-2; TRBD1 aligns with 9 central bases. The source is a woman aged 25 to 39 who had been exposed to COVID-19. Input material: PBMCs or T cells enriched from blood (not recorded which). The CDR3 in this case is CASSSTGGVYGYTF. The nucleotides are TGTGCCAGCAGCTCGACAGGGGGTGTCTATGGCTACACCTTC. The CDR3, completed at both ends by the reference TRBV7-9 and TRBJ1-2 genes, gives the full variable domain DTGVSQNPRHKITKRGQNVTFRCDPISEHNRLYWYRQTLGQGPEFLTYFQNEAQLEKSRLLSDRFSAERPKGSFSTLEIQRTEQGDSAMYLCASSSTGGVYGYTFGSGTRLTVV.